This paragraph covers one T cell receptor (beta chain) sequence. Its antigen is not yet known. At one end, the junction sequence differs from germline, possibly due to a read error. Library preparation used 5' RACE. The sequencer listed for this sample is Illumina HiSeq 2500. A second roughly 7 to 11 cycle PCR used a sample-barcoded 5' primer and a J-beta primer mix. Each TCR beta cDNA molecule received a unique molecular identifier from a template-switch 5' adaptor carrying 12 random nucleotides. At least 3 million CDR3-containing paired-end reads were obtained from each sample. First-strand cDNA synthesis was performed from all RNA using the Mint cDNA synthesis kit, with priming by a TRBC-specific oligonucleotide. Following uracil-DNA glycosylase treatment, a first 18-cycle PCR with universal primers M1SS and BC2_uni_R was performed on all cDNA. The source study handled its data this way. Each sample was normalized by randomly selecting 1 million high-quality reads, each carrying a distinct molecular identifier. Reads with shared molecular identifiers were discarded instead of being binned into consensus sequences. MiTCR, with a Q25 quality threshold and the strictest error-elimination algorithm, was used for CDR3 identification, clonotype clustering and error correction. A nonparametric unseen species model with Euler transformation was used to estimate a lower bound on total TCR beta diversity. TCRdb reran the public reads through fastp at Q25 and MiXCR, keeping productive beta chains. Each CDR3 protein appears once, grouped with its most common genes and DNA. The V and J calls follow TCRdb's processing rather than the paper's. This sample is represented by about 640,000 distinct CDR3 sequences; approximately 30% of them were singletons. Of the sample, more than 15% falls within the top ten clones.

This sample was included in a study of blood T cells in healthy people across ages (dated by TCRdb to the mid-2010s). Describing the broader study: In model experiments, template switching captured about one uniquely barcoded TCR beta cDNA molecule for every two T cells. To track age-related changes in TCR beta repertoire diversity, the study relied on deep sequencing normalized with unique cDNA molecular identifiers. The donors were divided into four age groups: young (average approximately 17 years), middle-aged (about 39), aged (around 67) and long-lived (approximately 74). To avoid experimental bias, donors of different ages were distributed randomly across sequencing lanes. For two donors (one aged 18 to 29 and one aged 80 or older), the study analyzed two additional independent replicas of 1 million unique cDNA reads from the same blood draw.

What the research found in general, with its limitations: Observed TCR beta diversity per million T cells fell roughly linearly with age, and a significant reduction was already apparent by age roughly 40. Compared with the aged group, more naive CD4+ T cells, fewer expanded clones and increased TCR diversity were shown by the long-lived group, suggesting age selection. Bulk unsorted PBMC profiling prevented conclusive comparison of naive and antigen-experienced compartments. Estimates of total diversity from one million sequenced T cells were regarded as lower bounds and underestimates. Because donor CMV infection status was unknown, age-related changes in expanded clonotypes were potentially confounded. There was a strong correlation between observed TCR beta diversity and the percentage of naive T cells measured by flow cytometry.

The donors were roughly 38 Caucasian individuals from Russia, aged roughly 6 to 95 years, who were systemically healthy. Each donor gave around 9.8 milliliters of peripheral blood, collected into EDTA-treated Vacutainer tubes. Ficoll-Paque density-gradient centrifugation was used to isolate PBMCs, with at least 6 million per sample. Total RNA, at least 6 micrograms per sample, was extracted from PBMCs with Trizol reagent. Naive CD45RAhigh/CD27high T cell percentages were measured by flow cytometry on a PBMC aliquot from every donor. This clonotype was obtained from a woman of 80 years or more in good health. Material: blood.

The CDR3 is CAGSERGGGDSPLHF. The sequenced DNA is TGTGCCGGCAGTGAAAGGGGAGGGGGCGACTCACCCCTCCACTTT. The chain couples TRBV6-1 to TRBJ1-6, with TRBD1 identical over 7 junction bases. CDR1 MNHNS and CDR2 SASEGT were looked up in the germline V gene. Including the terminal cysteine and phenylalanine, the CDR3 comprises 15 residues. This entry keeps only the CDR3 DNA: 45 bases, framed from base 1.